What follows are 23 T cell receptor beta chains derived from one specimen sequenced in a study of PD-1 blockade in classical Hodgkin lymphoma. TCRdb's table, derived via immunoSEQ multiplex PCR, lists solely in-frame clones and lacks some. The sample lists about 40,000 clones, around 80% occurring once. Each patient's relapse followed autologous stem cell transplantation, and brentuximab vedotin exposure varied. The sequences come from peripheral blood mononuclear cells (PBMCs), collected at baseline. These receptors were collected from a human donor with classical Hodgkin lymphoma.

DNA of the CDR3: TGCGCCAGCAGCTTGGCCCCTTACAATGAGCAGTTCTTC. Residues: CASSLAPYNEQFF. The gene calls are TRBV5-1 and TRBJ2-1; D call uncertain. Trimming left V 0 bases short and J 4 bases short, with 5 bases between. The CDR3 is 13 residues long. The germline CDR1 and CDR2 sequences are SGHRS and YFSETQ.

About this clone: This same CDR3 is encoded by further DNA sequences in the sample. The chain carries TRBV2 and TRBJ2-7; D not certain. The CDR3 is made up of 10 amino acids. Germline V gives CDR1 SNHLY, CDR2 FYNNEI. V gave up 7 bases and J gave up 6 bases, with 7 bases separating them. CDR3 nucleotides: TGTGCCAGCACCCTCGGCGAGCAGTACTTC. This gives the protein CASTLGEQYF.

J is TRBJ2-7 and V is TRBV21-1. TRBV21-1 is recorded as a pseudogene. The CDR3 contains 15 residues. Here the CDR3 reads CASSKGLAASYEQYF. The CDR3 bases are TGTGCCAGCAGCAAGGGGCTAGCCGCCTCCTACGAGCAGTACTTC.

The rearrangement joins TRBV23-1 to TRBJ2-7; TRBD1 aligns across 9 bases. TRBV23-1 is flagged as an ORF with uncertain function. The junction had 11 bases not matched to a gene; V was cut back by 2 bases and J by 3 bases. This CDR3 comprises 17 residues. The CDR3 DNA is TGCGCCAGCAGTCAAGTGGCCGGGACAGGGAACAGCTACGAGCAGTACTTC. Protein product: CASSQVAGTGNSYEQYF.

The chain links TRBV5-1 to TRBJ2-2; the D gene is possibly TRBD1 (6 bases). The CDR3 spans 14 residues. Looked up from germline, CDR1 is SGHRS and CDR2 is YFSETQ. Trimming removed 5 bases from V and 7 bases from J, with 15 bases in between. Here the CDR3 reads CASSPRGFDGELFF. The CDR3 DNA follows: TGCGCCAGCAGTCCCAGGGGATTCGACGGGGAGCTGTTTTTT.

This clone was picked up a small number of times. For the CDR3, the DNA is TGCAGCGTTGAAGACGCTCCCAGAATCCAAGCTTTCTTT. Its protein is CSVEDAPRIQAFF. This chain joins TRBV29-1 and TRBJ1-1; D uncertain. V gave up 0 bases and J gave up 9 bases, with 14 bases separating them. CDR3 size: 13 residues. Germline V lookup: CDR1 SQVTM, CDR2 ANQGSEA.

The rearrangement links TRBV4-1 to TRBJ2-3; TRBD2 matches at 13 bases. The CDR3 has 18 amino acids. Germline V gene sequence: CDR1 MGHRA, CDR2 YSYEKL. With V trimmed by 2 bases and J by 5 bases, 10 bases remained unmatched. DNA for the CDR3: TGCGCCAGCAGCCAATCCGGACTAGCGGGGGCCATCGGAGATACGCAGTATTTT. It encodes CASSQSGLAGAIGDTQYF.

The rearrangement joins TRBV2 to TRBJ1-6, with 7 bases matching TRBD1. The CDR3 runs 15 residues. V was clipped by 6 bases and J by 5 bases; unmatched bases: 7. The germline gives CDR1 SNHLY, CDR2 FYNNEI. The CDR3 is CASSDYTGDNSPLHF. CDR3 DNA sequence: TGTGCCAGCAGCGACTATACAGGGGATAATTCACCCCTCCACTTT.

V is TRBV11-2 and J is TRBJ2-7; a possible D gene is TRBD1 (6 bases). The V end lost 8 bases, the J end lost 3 bases, and 17 bases lay between the germline ends. Germline V gene data show CDR1 as SGHAT and CDR2 as FQNNGV. The CDR3 is made up of 14 amino acids. The DNA of the CDR3 is TGTGCCAGCGGGCTTCGTGGGGGACACTACGAGCAGTACTTC. This sequence encodes CASGLRGGHYEQYF.

The V gene is TRBV2, the J gene TRBJ1-3, with TRBD1 as a possible D gene (6 bases). V lost 4 bases and J lost 5, with 24 bases in between. Per the germline V gene, CDR1 is SNHLY and CDR2 is FYNNEI. The CDR3 covers 18 residues. DNA of the CDR3: TGTGCCAGCAGTGCTCCACAGGGTGCGATATCGGATAGAAACACCATATATTTT. Translated, it gives CASSAPQGAISDRNTIYF.

This clone was recorded a few times. CDR3 region: CASSAQGATSYNSPLHF. CDR3 bases: TGTGCCAGCAGCGCACAGGGGGCCACCTCCTATAATTCACCCCTCCACTTT. The chain recombines TRBV9 with TRBJ1-6; TRBD1 matches 9 bases. V was clipped by 3 bases and J by 0 bases; unmatched bases: 4. Germline CDR1 SGDLS, CDR2 YYNGEE. This CDR3 has 17 residues.

The CDR3 DNA reads TGCGCCAGCAGCCAAGCATTTGCGGACGAGTTATACAATGAGCAGTTCTTC. Translating gives CASSQAFADELYNEQFF. This sequence joins TRBV4-3 and TRBJ2-1; D ambiguous. The germline gives CDR1 LGHNA, CDR2 YSLEER. V lost 1 base and J lost 4, with 17 bases in between. The CDR3 covers 17 residues.

Remarks on this clone: The same CDR3 is also encoded by other DNA sequences in this sample. The chain uses TRBV6-5 and TRBJ1-2, with 8 bases identical to TRBD1. Germline V lookup: CDR1 MNHEY, CDR2 SVGAGI. V lost 0 bases to trimming and J lost 4 bases; unmatched junction nucleotides: 1. The CDR3 loop spans 14 amino acids. The CDR3 bases are TGTGCCAGCAGTTACTCCGGACAGGGCTATGGCTACACCTTC. Protein product: CASSYSGQGYGYTF.

The chain has TRBV7-2 and TRBJ2-5; 7 bases agree with TRBD2. V lost 3 bases and J lost 4; bases outside the gene matches: 8. The length of the CDR3 is 15 residues. CDR1 SGHTA and CDR2 FQGNSA come from the germline V gene. This CDR3 is CASSFPGEGVETQYF. Here the CDR3 DNA reads TGTGCCAGCAGCTTTCCCGGGGAGGGTGTAGAGACCCAGTACTTC.

This sequence joins TRBV12-2 and TRBJ1-2. TRBV12-2 corresponds to a pseudogene. The CDR3 has 15 residues. CDR3 sequence reads: CASRFGGRGNYGYTF. CDR3 sequence (DNA): TGTGCAAGTCGCTTTGGCGGGAGGGGGAACTATGGCTACACCTTC.

This chain connects TRBV5-4 to TRBJ1-2; weak D call: TRBD1 (6 bases). The germline CDR1 and CDR2 sequences are SGHNT and YYREEE (reference sequence). The CDR3 is 14 amino acids. The V and J ends lost 1 base and 5 bases respectively, with 12 bases between them. CDR3 loop: CASSLQGTLYGYTF. CDR3 sequence (DNA): TGTGCCAGCAGCTTGCAGGGGACCTTATATGGCTACACCTTC.

This chain uses TRBV4-3 with TRBJ1-3; D is undetermined. V was pared by 0 bases and J by 7 bases, with 7 bases between. The germline V gene encodes CDR1 LGHNA and CDR2 YSLEER. This CDR3 has 13 residues. The chain's CDR3 is CASSQDRANTIYF. For the CDR3, the DNA is TGCGCCAGCAGCCAAGATAGGGCGAACACCATATATTTT.

The gene calls are TRBV7-3 and TRBJ2-3; TRBD1 is a possible D gene (7 bases). CDR1 is SGHTA and CDR2 is FQGTGA in the germline V gene. CDR3 length equals 14 residues. V was cut by 8 bases and J by 3 bases, with 15 bases left in between. CDR3 in DNA: TGTGCCAGCTCCCAGGGGGGTGGGACAGATACGCAGTATTTT. Encoded protein: CASSQGGGTDTQYF.

The chain couples TRBV7-6 to TRBJ2-3; 9 bases are shared with TRBD2. In germline, CDR1 is SGHVS, CDR2 FNYEAQ. This CDR3 spans 15 amino acids. The junction had 10 bases not matched to a gene; V was cut back by 7 bases and J by 5 bases. DNA of the CDR3: TGTGCCAGCACCCGAACGCGGGGGGGCCGAGATACGCAGTATTTT. This translates into CASTRTRGGRDTQYF.

The gene calls are TRBV2 and TRBJ1-4; D is perhaps TRBD1 (5 bases). Trimming cost V 3 bases and J 6 bases, with 20 bases left between them. There are 17 residues in the CDR3. CDR1 and CDR2 from the germline V gene are SNHLY and FYNNEI. The CDR3 nucleotides read TGTGCCAGCAGTGATCCCCGGGCCCTTGAAGGGGATGAAAAACTGTTTTTT. As protein: CASSDPRALEGDEKLFF.

The V call is TRBV6-6, the J call TRBJ2-7, with unresolved D. Germline loops: CDR1 MNHNY, CDR2 SVGAGI (reference sequence). There are 13 residues in the CDR3. The DNA of the CDR3 is TGTGCGGCCGGTGGTCTCCCTACCTACGAGCAGTACTTC. Translating it yields CAAGGLPTYEQYF.

V is TRBV19 and J is TRBJ2-7, with D perhaps matching TRBD2 (6 bases). Trimming removed 4 bases from V and 10 bases from J, with 32 bases in between. CDR1 and CDR2 (germline): LNHDA, SQIVND (reference sequence). This CDR3 is built from 18 residues. This chain's CDR3 is CASSSGTQGHEMWGLQYF. The CDR3 DNA is TGTGCCAGTAGTAGCGGGACGCAGGGCCACGAGATGTGGGGCCTACAGTACTTC.

The gene calls are TRBV6-5 and TRBJ2-7, with D hard to call. Germline CDR1 reads MNHEY; CDR2 reads SVGAGI. Trimming left V 2 bases short and J 6 bases short, with 11 bases between. This CDR3 has 13 amino acids. CDR3 residues: CASSYGHPREQYF. DNA of the CDR3: TGTGCCAGCAGTTACGGTCACCCTCGCGAGCAGTACTTC.